These 21 T cell receptor beta chains share one sample of origin, sequenced in a study of T-cell reconstitution after alpha-beta-depleted transplantation in children. During its preparation, the TCRbeta library received unique molecular identifiers. MiXCR, run by TCRdb on the PCR reads, gives a single entry per CDR3 protein. The table lists about 20,000 distinct CDR3 sequences, 10% to 15% of them singletons. The input for sequencing was PBMCs, mostly from graft donor cells, taken 60 days after TCRalphabeta/CD19-depleted stem cell transplant. Receptors were obtained from a female patient aged 2-9 years who had a stem cell transplant for congenital amegakaryocytic thrombocytopenia, so the T cells may come from the graft donor.

In this sample, this clonotype turned up many times. The chain uses TRBV7-3 and TRBJ2-2; D is perhaps TRBD2 (6 bases). The CDR3 extends over 16 amino acids. The V gene's germline CDR1 is SGHTA and CDR2 FQGTGA. Trimming removed 1 base from V and 5 bases from J, with 14 bases in between. The CDR3 protein is CASSLSAGSGTGELFF. The CDR3 DNA reads as TGTGCCAGCAGCTTAAGTGCCGGGAGTGGGACCGGGGAGCTGTTTTTT.

The table lists this clonotype with many counts. The CDR3 bases are TGCAGTGCTAGTAGGGGCACTAATGAAAAACTGTTTTTT. This sequence encodes CSASRGTNEKLFF. V is TRBV20-1 and J is TRBJ1-4; TRBD1 might be the D (5 bases). Trimming took off 3 bases at V and 2 bases at J, with 7 bases between the two ends. The CDR3 runs to 13 residues. Looked up from germline, CDR1 is DFQATT and CDR2 is SNEGSKA (reference sequence).

This clonotype showed up many times. The chain combines TRBV10-3 with TRBJ1-3, with D uncertain. Germline V gene sequence: CDR1 ENHRY, CDR2 SYGVKD. The V end was cut by 0 bases, the J end by 0 bases, with 9 bases between. The CDR3 covers 16 residues. The CDR3 sequence: CAISESEWISGNTIYF. The CDR3 nucleotides are TGTGCCATCAGTGAGTCAGAGTGGATCTCTGGAAACACCATATATTTT.

This clonotype was seen ten or more times. The chain uses TRBV7-2 and TRBJ1-1; no definite D call. The V end lost 0 bases, the J end lost 0 bases, and 5 bases lay between the germline ends. The germline V gene encodes CDR1 SGHTA and CDR2 FQGNSA. The CDR3 runs to 14 residues. CDR3 nucleotides: TGTGCCAGCAGCTTAGCGGCAATGAACACTGAAGCTTTCTTT. This sequence encodes CASSLAAMNTEAFF.

In its sample, this clonotype was seen once. Just one base apart from a much larger clone, this may be a read error. The chain carries TRBV28 and TRBJ1-4, with 7 bases fitting TRBD1. Germline assignment: CDR1 MDHEN and CDR2 SYDVKM. The CDR3 totals 14 residues. CDR3 amino acids: CASRPTGAREKLVF. The CDR3 DNA follows: TGTGCCAGCAGACCAACAGGGGCCCGTGAAAAACTGGTTTTT.

This clonotype occurred many times. J is TRBJ1-2 and V is TRBV10-3; 10 bases agree with TRBD1. V lost 6 bases to trimming and J lost 4 bases; unmatched junction nucleotides: 5. Germline V CDR1 and CDR2: ENHRY, SYGVKD. This CDR3 spans 14 amino acids. The CDR3 nucleotides are TGTGCCATCAGGGACCGGGACAGGGGCTATGGCTACACCTTC. Translating it yields CAIRDRDRGYGYTF.

This clonotype was picked up many times. V is TRBV20-1 and J is TRBJ2-5; 10 bases match TRBD2. The germline V gene has CDR1 DFQATT and CDR2 SNEGSKA (reference sequence). The CDR3 is 19 amino acids. Germline trimming cut 2 bases from V and 1 base from J; bases unmatched to any gene: 16. The CDR3 is CSARTSGTSATYSQETQYF. In DNA, the CDR3 is TGCAGTGCTAGAACAAGCGGGACTAGCGCGACCTATTCCCAAGAGACCCAGTACTTC.

The rearrangement uses TRBV6-5 and TRBJ2-1; TRBD2 might be the D (5 bases). Germline V CDR1 and CDR2: MNHEY, SVGAGI. CDR3 length: 14 residues. V lost 0 bases and J 7 bases, leaving 10 bases between the germline ends. This CDR3 reads CASSYSVLGNEQFF. CDR3 DNA: TGTGCCAGCAGTTACTCGGTACTAGGAAATGAGCAGTTCTTC.

This clonotype appeared many times. In DNA form, the CDR3 reads TGTGCCAGCGGCGCTCGGGATCAGCCCCAGCATTTT. This gives the protein CASGARDQPQHF. This chain connects TRBV5-5 to TRBJ1-5, with D hard to call. Germline V gene sequence: CDR1 SGHKS, CDR2 YYEKEE (reference sequence). Deletions cut 7 bases from V and 5 bases from J, with 10 bases between. There are 12 residues in the CDR3.

This clonotype was recorded a few times. The rearrangement links TRBV5-1 to TRBJ2-3; unclear D gene. Germline assignment: CDR1 SGHRS and CDR2 YFSETQ. V lost 1 base and J 6 bases, leaving 18 bases between the germline ends. The CDR3 totals 16 residues. Written as DNA, the CDR3 is TGCGCCAGCAGCTTGTATCCCCACACCATGGGGGATACGCAGTATTTT. Its protein is CASSLYPHTMGDTQYF. The whole variable domain, filled in from reference TRBV5-1 and TRBJ2-3, reads KAGVTQTPRYLIKTRGQQVTLSCSPISGHRSVSWYQQTPGQGLQFLFEYFSETQRNKGNFPGRFSGRQFSNSRSEMNVSTLELGDSALYLCASSLYPHTMGDTQYFGPGTRLTVL.

This clonotype was counted many times. CDR3 sequence (DNA): TGTGCCAGCTCACAGGGACTAGCGGGAGAAGAGACCCAGTACTTC. This gives the protein CASSQGLAGEETQYF. The V gene is TRBV18, the J gene TRBJ2-5, with 14 bases fitting TRBD2. The CDR3 spans 15 residues. V lost 4 bases, J lost 3 bases, and 1 base stayed unmatched. Germline V gene sequence: CDR1 KGHSH, CDR2 LQKENI.

This clonotype has at least ten counts. This chain uses TRBV20-1 with TRBJ2-3; D uncertain. CDR1 is DFQATT, CDR2 SNEGSKA, per germline (reference sequence). With 0 bases removed from V and 2 bases from J, the gap between germline ends came to 12 bases. The CDR3 spans 15 residues. The CDR3 DNA reads TGCAGTGCTAGAGACGGAGCGTCCTACACAGATACGCAGTATTTT. Its translation is CSARDGASYTDTQYF.

This clonotype was seen a handful of times. The rearrangement joins TRBV13 to TRBJ2-5; 7 bases agree with TRBD2. Per germline, CDR1 PRHDT and CDR2 FYEKMQ (reference sequence). V gave up 5 bases and J gave up 0 bases; unmatched junction bases: 6. The CDR3 is made up of 15 amino acids. The CDR3 region has the DNA TGTGCCAGCAGCACCCCTCTAGCGGACCAAGAGACCCAGTACTTC. Translation gives CASSTPLADQETQYF.

At least ten counts were recorded for this clonotype. The chain is built from TRBV12-3 or TRBV12-4 and TRBJ1-5; D call uncertain. The CDR3 runs to 12 residues. V lost 6 bases to trimming and J lost 4 bases, with 7 bases between them. CDR3 coding DNA: TGTGCCAGCAGAACGGGGAATCAGCCCCAGCATTTT. This sequence encodes CASRTGNQPQHF.

The rearrangement links TRBV6-1 to TRBJ2-5; TRBD2 matches at 7 bases. This CDR3 spans 13 amino acids. Germline V gene sequence: CDR1 MNHNS, CDR2 SASEGT. The junction had 7 bases not matched to a gene; V was cut back by 8 bases and J by 4 bases. The CDR3: CASAPVAGETQYF. CDR3 bases: TGTGCCAGCGCGCCGGTAGCGGGAGAGACCCAGTACTTC.

This clonotype was picked up many times. The J gene is TRBJ1-5, the V gene TRBV5-1, with D hard to call. V shed 2 bases and J shed 5 bases, with 8 bases lying between them. Germline V CDR1 and CDR2: SGHRS, YFSETQ. This CDR3 spans 13 amino acids. CDR3 nucleotides: TGCGCCAGCAGCTTCTACACTTATCAGCCCCAGCATTTT. It codes for CASSFYTYQPQHF.

This clonotype was recorded a few times. V usage is TRBV7-2 and J usage is TRBJ2-3, with TRBD2 matching 7 bases. Germline V lookup: CDR1 SGHTA, CDR2 FQGNSA. With 5 bases clipped from V and 0 bases from J, the junction kept 5 bases outside the gene matches. CDR3 length: 15 amino acids. The CDR3 protein is CASSRDYTSTDTQYF. The CDR3 DNA reads TGTGCCAGCAGCAGGGACTACACTAGCACAGATACGCAGTATTTT.

At least ten counts were recorded for this clonotype. This rearrangement joins TRBV10-3 to TRBJ2-7; 8 bases are shared with TRBD2. Per the germline V gene, CDR1 is ENHRY and CDR2 is SYGVKD. V shed 3 bases and J 5 bases; nucleotides not matched to a gene: 15. The CDR3 sequence is 17 residues long. The CDR3, as DNA: TGTGCCATCAGTGAAACCCAAACGGGACTAGGGTTCAACGAGCAGTACTTC. This translates into CAISETQTGLGFNEQYF.

This clonotype occurred many times. The chain uses TRBV20-1 and TRBJ2-1; TRBD2 aligns across 12 bases. Germline CDR1 is DFQATT and CDR2 is SNEGSKA (reference sequence). This CDR3 is 14 amino acids long. After removal of 5 bases from V and 5 bases from J, the junction contained 4 bases not matched to a gene. The CDR3 is CSAGTSGPHNEQFF. CDR3 coding DNA: TGCAGTGCTGGGACTAGCGGGCCTCACAATGAGCAGTTCTTC.

This clonotype has a count of ten or more. J is TRBJ1-2 and V is TRBV6-1; D call uncertain. The CDR3 contains 13 residues. Germline CDR1 is MNHNS and CDR2 is SASEGT. V was clipped by 2 bases and J by 4 bases, with 8 bases between them. The CDR3, as DNA: TGTGCCAGCAGTGAAACCGGAGCCTATGGCTACACCTTC. Translated, it gives CASSETGAYGYTF.

This clonotype was seen repeatedly, ten times or more. V usage is TRBV28 and J usage is TRBJ1-6; tentatively, D is TRBD1 (5 bases). The CDR3 loop spans 18 amino acids. The V gene lost 5 bases and the J gene lost 9 bases, with 26 bases spanning the gap. Germline values: CDR1 MDHEN, CDR2 SYDVKM. CDR3 DNA sequence: TGTGCCAGCAGTCTCCCTCGGTCTGTGGGAGGGGATATTTCACCCCTCCACTTT. Translating gives CASSLPRSVGGDISPLHF. The full variable domain, rest sourced from reference TRBV28 and TRBJ1-6, is DVKVTQSSRYLVKRTGEKVFLECVQDMDHENMFWYRQDPGLGLRLIYFSYDVKMKEKGDIPEGYSVSREKKERFSLILESASTNQTSMYLCASSLPRSVGGDISPLHFGNGTRLTVT.